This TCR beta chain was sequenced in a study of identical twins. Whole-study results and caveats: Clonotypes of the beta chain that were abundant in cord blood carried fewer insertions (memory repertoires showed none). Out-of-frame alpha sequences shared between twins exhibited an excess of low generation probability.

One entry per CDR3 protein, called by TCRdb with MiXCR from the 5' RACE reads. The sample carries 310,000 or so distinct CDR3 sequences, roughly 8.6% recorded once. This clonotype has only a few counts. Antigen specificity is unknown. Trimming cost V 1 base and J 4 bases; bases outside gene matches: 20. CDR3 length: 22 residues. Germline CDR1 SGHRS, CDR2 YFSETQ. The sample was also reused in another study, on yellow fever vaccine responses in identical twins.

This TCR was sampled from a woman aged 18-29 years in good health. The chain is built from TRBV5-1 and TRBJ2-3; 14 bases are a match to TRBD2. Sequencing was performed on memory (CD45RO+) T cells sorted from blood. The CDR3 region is CASSLSRDSHRLAGGRADTQYF. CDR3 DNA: TGCGCCAGCAGCTTGTCCCGGGACAGTCATAGACTAGCGGGAGGGCGGGCAGATACGCAGTATTTT.